The 12 T cell receptor beta chains below all came from one sample that was sequenced in a study of Tregs in tolerant kidney transplant recipients. The assay was immunoSEQ multiplex PCR, and TCRdb's table has in-frame clones only and misses some. The sample holds tens of thousands of clones; about 91% are singletons and the top ten take around 1.5%. Related graft donors supplied nonmyeloablative bone marrow transplants, and mixed chimerism was transient. This material consisted of CD4+ T cells from blood (PBMCs), taken 24 months after the transplant. The receptors originated from a human patient who received a combined kidney and bone marrow transplant. These T cells may partly come from the graft donor.

This clone is a singleton in its sample. This chain connects TRBV7-3 to TRBJ1-3; 8 bases agree with TRBD1. The CDR3 extends over 15 amino acids. CDR1 and CDR2 (germline): SGHTA, FQGTGA. V was clipped by 5 bases and J by 2 bases; unmatched bases: 5. The DNA of the CDR3 is TGTGCCAGCAGCCTTACAGGGGGAACTGGAAACACCATATATTTT. Amino acids: CASSLTGGTGNTIYF.

This chain joins TRBV6-5 and TRBJ1-1; D possibly corresponds to TRBD1 (5 bases). Germline values: CDR1 MNHEY, CDR2 SVGAGI. This CDR3 comprises 16 residues. With 0 bases removed from V and 4 bases from J, the gap between germline ends came to 15 bases. The CDR3 loop reads CASSYSVNTGRTEAFF. The CDR3 DNA sequence: TGTGCCAGCAGTTACTCGGTAAATACAGGTCGCACTGAAGCTTTCTTT.

The chain uses TRBV4-2 and TRBJ2-3; TRBD2 matches at 8 bases. Trimming took 4 bases from V and 3 from J; bases not matched to a gene: 6. CDR3 size: 15 residues. The germline gives CDR1 LGHNA, CDR2 YNFKEQ. The CDR3 region has the DNA TGTGCCAGCAGCCCTGGGACTAGTTCAACAGATACGCAGTATTTT. Protein: CASSPGTSSTDTQYF.

This clone came up a few times. The chain has TRBV27 and TRBJ2-2, with 8 bases lining up with TRBD1. The CDR3 extends over 16 amino acids. The J segment lost 1 base and the V segment lost 3 bases, leaving 4 bases of the junction unmatched. Germline V gene sequence: CDR1 MNHEY, CDR2 SMNVEV (reference sequence). CDR3 sequence: CASSFHGTGNTGELFF. The CDR3 DNA is TGTGCCAGCAGTTTCCACGGGACAGGGAACACCGGGGAGCTGTTTTTT.

The rearrangement links TRBV7-2 to TRBJ2-7; 7 bases line up with TRBD2. The CDR3 contains 14 residues. J lost 4 bases, V lost 5 bases, and 8 bases had no gene match. The germline V gene encodes CDR1 SGHTA and CDR2 FQGNSA. The DNA for the CDR3 is TGTGCCAGCAGCGAGGGGAGGGGCCTGTACGAGCAGTACTTC. It encodes CASSEGRGLYEQYF.

In this sample, this clone turned up once. The V and J genes are TRBV4-1 and TRBJ2-3; D is possibly TRBD2 (7 bases). This CDR3 has 16 residues. Germline V CDR1 and CDR2: MGHRA, YSYEKL. The V end was cut by 0 bases, the J end by 4 bases, with 14 bases between. CDR3 in amino acids: CASSQERGGVADTQYF. DNA for the CDR3: TGCGCCAGCAGCCAAGAGAGGGGGGGTGTCGCAGATACGCAGTATTTT.

The chain recombines TRBV11-1 with TRBJ1-1; D is ambiguous. This CDR3 is 13 amino acids long. CDR1 SGHAT and CDR2 FQDESV come from the germline V gene (reference sequence). V was clipped by 2 bases and J by 2 bases, with 6 bases between them. The CDR3 region has the DNA TGTGCCAGCAGCTTATTGGCCAACACTGAAGCTTTCTTT. This encodes CASSLLANTEAFF.

The chain is built from TRBV11-3 and TRBJ1-1, with unresolved D. The CDR3 has 13 residues. Per the germline V gene, CDR1 is SGHNT and CDR2 is YENEEA. The V end lost 0 bases, the J end lost 4 bases, and 6 bases lay between the germline ends. CDR3: CASSLDGGTEAFF. The CDR3 nucleotides read TGTGCCAGCAGCTTAGACGGCGGCACTGAAGCTTTCTTT.

V is TRBV30 and J is TRBJ1-2; 8 bases map to TRBD1. Per the germline V gene, CDR1 is GTSNPN and CDR2 is SVGIG (reference sequence). V shed 3 bases, J shed 4 bases, and the junction held 10 bases outside the gene matches. CDR3 size: 15 residues. The CDR3 is CAWRQGANQIYGYTF. Here the CDR3 DNA reads TGTGCCTGGAGGCAGGGGGCCAATCAGATCTATGGCTACACCTTC.

The V and J genes are TRBV18 and TRBJ1-2; 12 bases agree with TRBD1. Germline values: CDR1 KGHSH, CDR2 LQKENI. This CDR3 contains 15 residues. With 8 bases clipped from V and 3 bases from J, the junction kept 7 bases outside the gene matches. The CDR3 region is CASQPGTGGDYGYTF. In DNA form, the CDR3 reads TGTGCCAGCCAACCCGGGACAGGGGGCGACTATGGCTACACCTTC.

The chain links TRBV7-3 to TRBJ2-2; TRBD2 matches 12 bases. V dropped 2 bases and J dropped 4; count of bases not matched to a gene: 8. CDR1 is SGHTA, CDR2 FQGTGA, per germline. CDR3 length equals 18 residues. The CDR3 is CASSLGLAGGPSTGELFF. CDR3 sequence (DNA): TGTGCCAGCAGCTTAGGGCTAGCGGGGGGGCCTTCCACCGGGGAGCTGTTTTTT.

V gene TRBV28 combines with J gene TRBJ1-2; maybe TRBD1 (5 bases). The V gene's germline CDR1 is MDHEN and CDR2 SYDVKM. V lost 3 bases and J 3 bases, leaving 8 bases between the germline ends. The CDR3 has 13 amino acids. CDR3 in DNA: TGTGCCAGCAGTTTCGGGGGGGACTATGGCTACACCTTC. Translation gives CASSFGGDYGYTF.